These 15 T cell receptor beta chains were sequenced from one sample in a study of early T cells in non-severe SARS-CoV-2 infection. From the 5' RACE reads, TCRdb called clonotypes with MiXCR, one entry per CDR3 protein. In the table there are around 71,000 distinct CDR3 sequences, over 8% of which are singletons. The material sequenced was whole blood, taken at baseline. Receptors were obtained from an adult who was a healthcare worker with PCR-confirmed SARS-CoV-2 infection or an uninfected control (not recorded which).

This clonotype was picked up one time. The rearrangement links TRBV6-2 or TRBV6-3 to TRBJ2-7, with TRBD1 matching 7 bases. CDR1 MNHEY and CDR2 SVGEGT come from the germline V gene. The V gene end was trimmed by 7 bases and the J gene end by 0 bases; junction bases not matched to a gene: 6. The CDR3 loop spans 14 amino acids. The DNA of the CDR3 is TGTGCCAGCACGAGAGGGACAGTCTCCTACGAGCAGTACTTC. This encodes CASTRGTVSYEQYF.

This clonotype has ten or more counts. The chain links TRBV4-1 to TRBJ2-5; TRBD1 is a possible D gene (5 bases). The CDR3 runs to 18 residues. V gave up 1 base and J gave up 2 bases, with 20 bases separating them. Looked up from germline, CDR1 is MGHRA and CDR2 is YSYEKL. In DNA, the CDR3 is TGCGCCAGCAGCCAAGTTACAGGCAGCCGGAGCCAGCAAGAGACCCAGTACTTC. Translation: CASSQVTGSRSQQETQYF.

This clonotype was detected ten times or more. The chain employs TRBV7-9 and TRBJ2-5; TRBD1 agrees at 7 bases. Germline values: CDR1 SEHNR, CDR2 FQNEAQ (reference sequence). Germline trimming cut 2 bases from V and 1 base from J; bases unmatched to any gene: 7. CDR3 size: 16 residues. The CDR3 DNA sequence: TGTGCCAGCAGCTTATTCCCGGGACAGAGCCAAGAGACCCAGTACTTC. Translation gives CASSLFPGQSQETQYF.

The gene calls are TRBV27 and TRBJ2-7; D ambiguous. CDR1 MNHEY and CDR2 SMNVEV come from the germline V gene (reference sequence). The V end lost 4 bases, the J end lost 3 bases, and 16 bases lay between the germline ends. The CDR3 has 15 residues. The CDR3 bases are TGTGCCAGCAGTTGGGGTGGGCAGGAGCACTACGAGCAGTACTTC. It translates to CASSWGGQEHYEQYF.

This clonotype was seen a handful of times. The chain carries TRBV5-4 and TRBJ2-3; perhaps TRBD1 as D (6 bases). The CDR3 is made up of 15 amino acids. V was trimmed by 0 bases and J by 1 base, leaving 9 bases between them. Germline lookup yields CDR1 SGHNT and CDR2 YYREEE (reference sequence). Written as DNA, the CDR3 is TGTGCCAGCAGCTTGGCGCAGGGGCGCACAGATACGCAGTATTTT. Its translation: CASSLAQGRTDTQYF.

This clonotype came up many times. V usage is TRBV12-3 or TRBV12-4 and J usage is TRBJ2-7; D possibly corresponds to TRBD2 (7 bases). CDR3 length equals 15 residues. Trimming removed 5 bases at V and 5 bases at J, with 19 bases between. CDR3 nucleotide sequence: TGTGCCAGCAGTAGGACGGGGGGCGCCCCCAACGAGCAGTACTTC. This codes for CASSRTGGAPNEQYF.

The rearrangement uses TRBV28 and TRBJ2-7; possible D gene TRBD1, 6 bases. The V and J ends lost 5 bases and 4 bases respectively, with 18 bases between them. This CDR3 is built from 15 residues. The germline V gene encodes CDR1 MDHEN and CDR2 SYDVKM. This chain's CDR3 is CASSLLTGTIYEQYF. For the CDR3, the DNA is TGTGCCAGCAGTCTCCTGACAGGAACCATTTACGAGCAGTACTTC.

The V and J genes are TRBV28 and TRBJ2-7; tentative D call: TRBD2 (6 bases). CDR1 is MDHEN, CDR2 SYDVKM, per germline. The CDR3 runs 13 residues. V lost 2 bases and J lost 7, with 12 bases in between. CDR3 residues: CASSLLYLAEQYF. The CDR3 DNA reads TGTGCCAGCAGTTTACTATATCTAGCGGAGCAGTACTTC.

The chain couples TRBV12-3 or TRBV12-4 to TRBJ1-5; D uncertain. The V end lost 2 bases, the J end lost 11 bases, and 16 bases lay between the germline ends. The CDR3 totals 14 residues. In nucleotides, the CDR3 is TGTGCCAGCAGTTTATTAGGGCAGCAAAGGGCCCAGCATTTT. This translates into CASSLLGQQRAQHF.

This clonotype showed up just a few times. V gene TRBV28 combines with J gene TRBJ1-2; D uncertain. V lost 2 bases, J lost 4 bases, and 11 bases lay in between. This CDR3 is built from 14 residues. Germline V gives CDR1 MDHEN, CDR2 SYDVKM. CDR3 DNA sequence: TGTGCCAGCAGTTTAGTGGGGAGCCCCTATGGCTACACCTTC. Encoded protein: CASSLVGSPYGYTF.

This clonotype was seen many times. The genes are TRBV7-6 and TRBJ2-5; TRBD2 matches at 7 bases. The length of the CDR3 is 15 residues. The J segment lost 2 bases and the V segment lost 1 base, leaving 4 bases of the junction unmatched. Germline V CDR1 and CDR2: SGHVS, FNYEAQ. CDR3 loop: CASSLGAGVQETQYF. CDR3 in DNA: TGTGCCAGCAGCTTAGGTGCGGGAGTTCAAGAGACCCAGTACTTC.

This clonotype was picked up a small number of times. The chain is built from TRBV28 and TRBJ2-1; the match to TRBD2 covers 9 bases. The CDR3 has 17 amino acids. CDR1 and CDR2 from the germline V gene are MDHEN and SYDVKM. The V segment lost 1 base and the J segment 7 bases; nucleotides outside the gene matches: 11. This CDR3 reads CASSLYGAGGWENEQFF. The CDR3 bases are TGTGCCAGCAGTTTATATGGAGCGGGAGGTTGGGAAAATGAGCAGTTCTTC.

CDR3 bases: TGTGCCATCACGGACACGGCCTACGAGCAGTACTTC. Residues: CAITDTAYEQYF. J is TRBJ2-7 and V is TRBV10-3, with D possibly TRBD1 on 5 matching bases. Germline V gene data show CDR1 as ENHRY and CDR2 as SYGVKD. The CDR3 has 12 amino acids. Between the trimmed V and J ends, which lost 7 bases and 2 bases, there was a span of 9 bases.

This clonotype has at least ten counts. V gene TRBV29-1 combines with J gene TRBJ2-2; 11 nucleotides agree with TRBD2. The CDR3 consists of 14 residues. Germline values: CDR1 SQVTM, CDR2 ANQGSEA. Trimming cost V 5 bases and J 5 bases; bases outside gene matches: 4. In DNA, the CDR3 is TGCAGCGTTACTAGCGGGAGTAGTACCGGGGAGCTGTTTTTT. Translating gives CSVTSGSSTGELFF.

The gene calls are TRBV14 and TRBJ2-3; 13 bases are a match to TRBD2. The CDR3 loop spans 17 amino acids. Germline trimming cut 4 bases from V and 6 bases from J; bases unmatched to any gene: 10. Germline CDR1 is SGHDN and CDR2 is FVKESK. CDR3 nucleotides: TGTGCCAGCAGCCCGCTCAGGACTAGCGGGAGCTTTGATACGCAGTATTTT. Translated, it gives CASSPLRTSGSFDTQYF.